This TCR beta chain originates from a study of shared clonotypes between healthy human individuals. This clone was observed a few times. Data came from immunoSEQ multiplex PCR; TCRdb stores just in-frame clones and leaves some out. The sample shows around 1.1 million clones, approximately 80% of them seen only once. Trimming shortened V by 8 bases and J by 0 bases, and 7 bases separated the two germline ends. This CDR3 is 11 amino acids long. The V gene's germline CDR1 is GTSNPN and CDR2 SVGIG (reference sequence). This chain uses TRBV30 with TRBJ1-1; the D is unclear. The source of this sequence is a young man in good health. Some clones in this sample may be carry-over from other donors' samples. Source material: memory CD4+ T cells from PBMCs. The subset was: CD45RA-negative fraction. This chain's CDR3 is CAGRVNTEAFF. The CDR3 DNA sequence: TGTGCCGGACGGGTGAACACTGAAGCTTTCTTT.